A selection of T cell receptor beta chains follows, all from one sample in a study of blood T cell repertoires in COVID-19. Data came from immunoSEQ multiplex PCR; TCRdb stores just in-frame clones and leaves some out. The table records some 330,000 clones, around 83% of them present only once. Sequenced input: PBMCs or T cells enriched from blood (not recorded which). These receptors were taken from a woman aged 45-60 years who had recovered from COVID-19. Each CDR3 is given with its conserved first and last residue. Fields, in order: J gene, clone size, V gene, D gene, CDR3 DNA, CDR3 protein. A D gene is named only where the DNA matches it firmly. Size is stated for part of the rows, as once, few or many counts, or as a class when the clone is expanded.

J: TRBJ2-1
size: few
V: TRBV4-2
D: NA
DNA: TGTGCCAGCAGCCGAGGTCTCGGCGGGCGTTACAATGAGCAGTTCTTC
CDR3: CASSRGLGGRYNEQFF

J: TRBJ1-2
size: NA
V: TRBV9
D: NA
DNA: TGTGCCAGCAGCGGAACCCTAGACAGGAACTATGGCTACACCTTC
CDR3: CASSGTLDRNYGYTF

J: TRBJ1-1
size: NA
V: TRBV14
D: TRBD1
DNA: TGTGCCAGCAGCCCGCGGACAGGGGGTGAAGCTTTCTTT
CDR3: CASSPRTGGEAFF

J: TRBJ1-1
size: NA
V: TRBV14
D: NA
DNA: TGTGCCAGCAGCCAAGAAGGGGTATCCACTGAAGCTTTCTTT
CDR3: CASSQEGVSTEAFF

J: TRBJ1-1
size: NA
V: TRBV19
D: TRBD1
DNA: TGTGCCAGTAGTATAGGTGGGACAGGGGGCAGGACTGAAGCTTTCTTT
CDR3: CASSIGGTGGRTEAFF

J: TRBJ1-6
size: NA
V: TRBV30
D: NA
DNA: TGTGCCTGGGGCATCGGCGGAATGAGCTCCTATAATTCACCCCTCCACTTT
CDR3: CAWGIGGMSSYNSPLHF

J: TRBJ1-1
size: NA
V: TRBV6-5
D: TRBD1
DNA: TGTGCCAGCACCTCGACAGGGGGCGGCACTGAAGCTTTCTTT
CDR3: CASTSTGGGTEAFF

J: TRBJ2-1
size: NA
V: TRBV10-3
D: NA
DNA: TGTGCCAGTACAGATCAGACCACCAATGAGCAGTTCTTC
CDR3: CASTDQTTNEQFF

J: TRBJ2-7
size: NA
V: TRBV27
D: NA
DNA: TGTGCCAGCAGGCCAACAGGGTTATACGGAAAGAGCGAGCAGTACTTC
CDR3: CASRPTGLYGKSEQYF

J: TRBJ2-2
size: NA
V: TRBV4-2
D: TRBD2
DNA: TGTGCCAGCAGCCAAGAAGCGGGGGTATACACCGGGGAGCTGTTTTTT
CDR3: CASSQEAGVYTGELFF

J: TRBJ2-7
size: NA
V: TRBV5-4
D: TRBD1
DNA: TGTGCCAGCAGCTTTATCGGGACAGGGGTGGGCGAGCAGTACTTC
CDR3: CASSFIGTGVGEQYF

J: TRBJ2-1
size: NA
V: TRBV28
D: NA
DNA: TGTGCCAGCAGGGGGGGAGGTTCTTACAATGAGCAGTTCTTC
CDR3: CASRGGGSYNEQFF

J: TRBJ1-4
size: NA
V: TRBV18
D: NA
DNA: TGTGCCAGCTCACCAACGGGAATTGAAAAACTGTTTTTT
CDR3: CASSPTGIEKLFF

J: TRBJ2-2
size: NA
V: TRBV9
D: TRBD2
DNA: TGTGCCAGCAGCGTAGTGGGTAGCGGGAGAAACACCGGGGAGCTGTTTTTT
CDR3: CASSVVGSGRNTGELFF

J: TRBJ1-5
size: NA
V: TRBV5-6
D: NA
DNA: TGTGCCAGCAGCTCCTGGGGGGGCGGAGGGGATAGCAATCAGCCCCAGCATTTT
CDR3: CASSSWGGGGDSNQPQHF

J: TRBJ2-1
size: NA
V: TRBV28
D: NA
DNA: TGTGCCAGCAGTACCTATCTAGCGAGAGCCTACAATGAGCAGTTCTTC
CDR3: CASSTYLARAYNEQFF

J: TRBJ1-2
size: NA
V: TRBV30
D: NA
DNA: TGTGCCTTACTCCGGGGGGGTCTGGATGGCTACACCTTC
CDR3: CALLRGGLDGYTF

J: TRBJ2-2
size: many
V: TRBV19
D: TRBD2
DNA: TGTGCCAGTAGTATAGGAGGGACTAGCGGGGTCAACACCGGGGAGCTGTTTTTT
CDR3: CASSIGGTSGVNTGELFF

J: TRBJ1-4
size: few
V: TRBV29-1
D: NA
DNA: TGCAGCGTTGCGTTCGGTCGGAGCAATGAAAAACTGTTTTTT
CDR3: CSVAFGRSNEKLFF

J: TRBJ1-2
size: NA
V: TRBV4-1
D: NA
DNA: TGCGCCAGCAGCCAAGACAACCGGTCCCTCTATGGCTACACCTTC
CDR3: CASSQDNRSLYGYTF

J: TRBJ1-2
size: NA
V: TRBV7-2
D: TRBD1
DNA: TGTGCCAGCAGCTACCGGGACAGGGGCCGGGAGACGGGCTACACCTTC
CDR3: CASSYRDRGRETGYTF

J: TRBJ2-2
size: NA
V: TRBV28
D: NA
DNA: TGTGCCAGCAGACAACAGGGTAGCGGGGAGCTGTTTTTT
CDR3: CASRQQGSGELFF

J: TRBJ1-5
size: few
V: TRBV6-5
D: NA
DNA: TGTGCCAGTGTCGAGGTGCGCCATCAGCCCCAGCATTTT
CDR3: CASVEVRHQPQHF

J: TRBJ1-2
size: NA
V: TRBV18
D: TRBD1
DNA: TGTGCCAGCTCACTAGGACAGGAGAAGGGCTACACCTTC
CDR3: CASSLGQEKGYTF

J: TRBJ1-5
size: NA
V: TRBV28
D: NA
DNA: TGTGCCAGCAGTCCAACCAGAGTGGCAGGCCCCTATAGCAATCAGCCCCAGCATTTT
CDR3: CASSPTRVAGPYSNQPQHF

J: TRBJ1-6
size: NA
V: TRBV5-1
D: TRBD1
DNA: TGCGCCAGCAGCTTGGAGGGGGCCGGGTCACCCCTCCACTTT
CDR3: CASSLEGAGSPLHF

J: TRBJ2-7
size: once
V: TRBV7-9
D: NA
DNA: TGTGCCAGCAGCTTAGGGGGACACCCCTCCTACGAGCAGTACTTC
CDR3: CASSLGGHPSYEQYF

J: TRBJ1-2
size: NA
V: TRBV27
D: TRBD1
DNA: TGTGCCAGCAGCCGAGGACAGGGATATGGCTACACCTTC
CDR3: CASSRGQGYGYTF

J: TRBJ1-1
size: NA
V: TRBV2
D: NA
DNA: TGTGCCAGCAGTGATCAGAGAGGGTTGACTGAAGCTTTCTTT
CDR3: CASSDQRGLTEAFF